Listed below are T cell receptor beta chains from one sample, sequenced in a study of metastatic and nonmetastatic thyroid tumors. Via MiXCR, TCRdb re-called the PCR reads. The sample yields tens of thousands of clones, 22% seen once. The sequencing sample was made of blood. These receptor sequences come from a male donor with papillary thyroid cancer or a benign thyroid nodule (not recorded which). Some clones in this sample may be carry-over from other donors' samples. CDR3s include the opening cysteine and the closing phenylalanine or tryptophan. A D gene is named only where the DNA matches it firmly. A clone size is listed for some rows: how often the clone was seen (once, few, many), or a class if it is expanded.

j_call: TRBJ1-4; clone_size: many; d_call: TRBD1; v_call: TRBV4-1; cdr3_nt: TGCGCCAGCAGCCAAGATCCGTCCAGGGGGAAAAAACTGTTTTTT; cdr3_aa: CASSQDPSRGKKLFF
j_call: TRBJ1-2; clone_size: many; d_call: NA; v_call: TRBV3-1; cdr3_nt: TGTGCCAGCAGCCAGAGCGGGGAATCCGCCTATGGCTACACCTTC; cdr3_aa: CASSQSGESAYGYTF
j_call: TRBJ2-1; clone_size: NA; d_call: NA; v_call: TRBV7-9; cdr3_nt: TGTGCCAGCAGCGTAGGCTCGAATGAGCAGTTCTTC; cdr3_aa: CASSVGSNEQFF
j_call: TRBJ2-3; clone_size: NA; d_call: NA; v_call: TRBV29-1; cdr3_nt: TGCAGCGTGAACCCCGGGCGAGAGGGTACGCAGTATTTT; cdr3_aa: CSVNPGREGTQYF
j_call: TRBJ2-3; clone_size: NA; d_call: NA; v_call: TRBV9; cdr3_nt: TGTGCCAGCAGCGCCGGTCGGGCGGCGGGCACAGATACGCAGTATTTT; cdr3_aa: CASSAGRAAGTDTQYF
j_call: TRBJ1-2; clone_size: medium-sized; d_call: NA; v_call: TRBV5-1; cdr3_nt: TGCGCCAGCAGCTTGGGTGGGGCTAACTATGGCTACACCTTC; cdr3_aa: CASSLGGANYGYTF
j_call: TRBJ2-5; clone_size: many; d_call: NA; v_call: TRBV7-3; cdr3_nt: TGTGCCAGCAGCTTAACGGGTGTTGACGAGACCCAGTACTTC; cdr3_aa: CASSLTGVDETQYF
j_call: TRBJ2-2; clone_size: few; d_call: TRBD1; v_call: TRBV6-2/TRBV6-3; cdr3_nt: TGTGCCAGCACGGGACAGTCGAACACCGGGGAGCTGTTTTTT; cdr3_aa: CASTGQSNTGELFF
j_call: TRBJ2-2; clone_size: few; d_call: NA; v_call: TRBV5-1; cdr3_nt: TGCGCCAGCAGCTTATATAGCGGCACCGGGGAGCTGTTTTTT; cdr3_aa: CASSLYSGTGELFF
j_call: TRBJ1-1; clone_size: many; d_call: NA; v_call: TRBV5-6; cdr3_nt: TGTGCCAGCAGCTTGGCAGGGTTGGGAACTGAAGCTTTCTTT; cdr3_aa: CASSLAGLGTEAFF
j_call: TRBJ2-5; clone_size: NA; d_call: NA; v_call: TRBV24-1; cdr3_nt: TGTGCCACCGAAAGTGGTAGCGCGGCACCCCAAGAGACCCAGTACTTC; cdr3_aa: CATESGSAAPQETQYF
j_call: TRBJ2-7; clone_size: many; d_call: NA; v_call: TRBV6-6; cdr3_nt: TGTGCCAGCAGTTACAGAGCGGACACTTCCTACGAGCAGTACTTC; cdr3_aa: CASSYRADTSYEQYF